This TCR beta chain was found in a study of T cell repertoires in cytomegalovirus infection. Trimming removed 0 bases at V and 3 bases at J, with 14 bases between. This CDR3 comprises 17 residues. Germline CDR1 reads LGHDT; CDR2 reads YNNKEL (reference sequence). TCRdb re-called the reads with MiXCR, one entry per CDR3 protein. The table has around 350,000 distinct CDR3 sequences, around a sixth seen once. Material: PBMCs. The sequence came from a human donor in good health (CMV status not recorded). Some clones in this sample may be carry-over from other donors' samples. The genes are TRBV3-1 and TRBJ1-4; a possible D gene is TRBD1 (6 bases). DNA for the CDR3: TGTGCCAGCAGCCAAGAGGGGGCCGGGACATCTAATGAAAAACTGTTTTTT. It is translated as CASSQEGAGTSNEKLFF.